Detailed here is one T cell receptor beta chain. A junction end diverges from the germline sequence, so it may reflect a read error. This sample was taken from a study of blood T cells in healthy people across ages. About the research overall: With template switching, about one barcoded beta molecule was captured per two T cells.

The individuals who served as donors were healthy Caucasians living in Russia, aged roughly 6 to 90. Donors each provided ten milliliters of peripheral blood. Primed by a sample-barcoded 5' primer and a J-beta primer mix, a second PCR proceeded for 7 to 11 cycles. Every cDNA was tagged by a template-switch adaptor with 12 random nucleotides. From the 5' RACE reads, TCRdb called clonotypes with MiXCR, one entry per CDR3 protein. The repertoire has hundreds of thousands of distinct CDR3 sequences, roughly half of them found once; the top ten carry approximately 13%. This CDR3 region has 14 residues. Germline V CDR1 and CDR2: SGHRS, YFSETQ.

The sequenced sample consisted of blood. The sequence was obtained from a woman over 75 in good health. The chain carries TRBV5-1 and TRBJ2-1; TRBD1 might be the D (5 bases). CDR3 in amino acids: CASSFDSSYSEQFF. The CDR3 region has the DNA TGCGCCAGCAGCTTTGACAGTTCCTACAGTGAGCAGTTCTTC.